This T cell receptor (beta chain) was obtained from a study of blood T cell repertoires in COVID-19. The overall study: Specimens from acute and convalescent COVID-19 originated in the United States, Italy and Spain. In each case, the material was cDNA or gDNA derived from T cells, B-cell-depleted T cells, or PBMCs.

In germline, CDR1 is GTSNPN, CDR2 SVGIG (reference sequence). This CDR3 has 13 amino acids. Trimming removed 5 bases from V and 5 bases from J; junction bases left unmatched: 4. Seattle's enrolled individuals joined amid active infection and were then monitored longitudinally. Methods used by the authors: Estimates of nucleated cell counts were drawn from the amplification of reference gene primers. Clones were read by immunoSEQ multiplex PCR, and TCRdb kept only the in-frame ones, dropping some. Clone size and the V and J calls come from that table; the DNA yielded D and trimming. The sample records tens of thousands of clones, around 90% being singletons.

The chain uses TRBV30 and TRBJ1-1; TRBD1 aligns across 11 bases. This sequence was found in a man aged 50-59 years with COVID-19, enrolled during active disease. Input material: peripheral blood. The CDR3 here is CAWGGQGGTEAFF. The CDR3, as DNA: TGTGCCTGGGGGGGACAGGGGGGTACTGAAGCTTTCTTT. The whole variable domain, remainder taken from reference TRBV30 and TRBJ1-1, is SQTIHQWPATLVQPVGSPLSLECTVEGTSNPNLYWYRQAAGRGLQLLFYSVGIGQISSEVPQNLSASRPQDRQFILSSKKLLLSDSGFYLCAWGGQGGTEAFFGQGTRLTVV.